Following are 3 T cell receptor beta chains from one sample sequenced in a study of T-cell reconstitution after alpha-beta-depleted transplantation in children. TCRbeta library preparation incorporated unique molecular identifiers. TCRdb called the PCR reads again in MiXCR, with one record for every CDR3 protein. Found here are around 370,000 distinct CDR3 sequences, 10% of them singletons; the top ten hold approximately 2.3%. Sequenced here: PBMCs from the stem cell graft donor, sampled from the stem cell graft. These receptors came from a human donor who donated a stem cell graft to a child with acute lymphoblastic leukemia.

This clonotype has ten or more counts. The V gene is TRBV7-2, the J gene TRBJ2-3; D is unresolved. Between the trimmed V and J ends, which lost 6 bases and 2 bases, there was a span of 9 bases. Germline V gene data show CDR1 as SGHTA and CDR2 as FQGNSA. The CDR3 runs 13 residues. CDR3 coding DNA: TGTGCCAGCAGAGGTCCTCTCACAGATACGCAGTATTTT. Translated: CASRGPLTDTQYF.

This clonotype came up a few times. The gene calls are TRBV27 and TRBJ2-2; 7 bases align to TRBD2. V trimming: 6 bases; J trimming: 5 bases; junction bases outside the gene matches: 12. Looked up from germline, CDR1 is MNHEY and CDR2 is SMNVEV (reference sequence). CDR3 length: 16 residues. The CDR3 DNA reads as TGTGCCAGCAGCCCCCAGCGGGGATTAGGAACCGGGGAGCTGTTTTTT. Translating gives CASSPQRGLGTGELFF.

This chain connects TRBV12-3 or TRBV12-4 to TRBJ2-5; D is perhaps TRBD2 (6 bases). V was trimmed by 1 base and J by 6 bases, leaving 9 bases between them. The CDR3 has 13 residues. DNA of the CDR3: TGTGCCAGCAGTTTAGAGGGGAGGCAGACCCAGTACTTC. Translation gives CASSLEGRQTQYF.